These 7 T cell receptor beta chains came from one sample sequenced in a study of T cells in Graves' hyperthyroidism and ophthalmopathy. It was RNA transcripts that yielded the amplified TCR beta CDR3 regions. HTBI primers drove first-round RT-PCR of the TCR CDR3. TCRdb passed the multiplex PCR reads through MiXCR, listing each CDR3 protein once. The sample comprises some 420,000 distinct CDR3 sequences, roughly an eighth of which are singletons, and 5% to 6.5% rests with the top ten. Specimen: blood. These receptors all stem from a woman under 30 with Graves' hyperthyroidism.

This chain links TRBV18 with TRBJ1-2, with 7 bases fitting TRBD1. V was clipped by 0 bases and J by 4 bases; unmatched bases: 8. Germline V gene lookup returns CDR1 KGHSH and CDR2 LQKENI. This CDR3 comprises 16 residues. This CDR3 reads CASSPPGGTDLYGYTF. The CDR3 DNA reads TGTGCCAGCTCACCACCGGGGGGGACAGATCTCTATGGCTACACCTTC.

The CDR3 here is CASSAHPTERGETQYF. In nucleotides, the CDR3 is TGTGCCAGCAGCGCCCACCCGACCGAGAGGGGAGAGACCCAGTACTTC. This sequence joins TRBV9 and TRBJ2-5; possibly TRBD1 or TRBD2 for D (5 bases each). Trimming pared 3 bases from V and 4 bases from J, leaving 19 bases between. In germline, CDR1 is SGDLS, CDR2 YYNGEE. The CDR3 is made up of 16 amino acids. Variable domain in full (rest from reference TRBV9 and TRBJ2-5): DSGVTQTPKHLITATGQRVTLRCSPRSGDLSVYWYQQSLDQGLQFLIQYYNGEERAKGNILERFSAQQFPDLHSELNLSSLELGDSALYFCASSAHPTERGETQYFGPGTRLLVL.

This clonotype was picked up many times. The chain carries TRBV28 and TRBJ1-5, with D hard to call. V lost 3 bases to trimming and J lost 4 bases, with 7 bases between them. CDR1 MDHEN and CDR2 SYDVKM come from the germline V gene. This CDR3 is built from 13 residues. The DNA for the CDR3 is TGTGCCAGCAGTTTTGGTCTGAATCAGCCCCAGCATTTT. Its translation: CASSFGLNQPQHF.

This clonotype came up many times. The chain joins TRBV7-8 to TRBJ2-6, with D maybe TRBD2 (5 bases). Trimming stripped 5 bases from V and 0 bases from J, with 14 bases between. The CDR3 is made up of 17 amino acids. Germline V lookup: CDR1 SGHVS, CDR2 FQNEAQ. Here the CDR3 reads CASSAGPFFSGANVLTF. The CDR3 nucleotides are TGTGCCAGCAGCGCGGGTCCTTTCTTCTCTGGGGCCAACGTCCTGACTTTC.

Only a few counts were recorded for this clonotype. The chain links TRBV5-6 to TRBJ2-5; 10 bases line up with TRBD1. This CDR3 comprises 14 residues. Looked up from germline, CDR1 is SGHDT and CDR2 is YYEEEE. V lost 2 bases to trimming and J lost 7 bases; unmatched junction nucleotides: 5. The DNA for the CDR3 is TGTGCCAGCAGCTTCCGGGACAGGGGCGGGACCCAGTACTTC. Encoded protein: CASSFRDRGGTQYF.

At least ten counts were recorded for this clonotype. A much larger clone differs from this one at a single base, so this may be a read error. The rearrangement links TRBV19 to TRBJ1-1; a weak D match, TRBD1 (6 bases). With 9 bases removed from V and 1 base from J, the gap between germline ends came to 12 bases. This CDR3 is 13 amino acids long. Germline lookup yields CDR1 LNHDA and CDR2 SQIVND (reference sequence). The CDR3 nucleotides read TGTGCCAGCAGCATACAGGGGAACACTGAAGCTTTCTTT. Translation gives CASSIQGNTEAFF.

This clonotype was recorded many times. At one boundary the junction diverges from the germline segment, which might be a read error. The rearrangement joins TRBV7-7 to TRBJ2-2; D is undetermined. The CDR3 sequence is 13 residues long. CDR1 and CDR2 from the germline V gene are SSHAT and FNYEAQ (reference sequence). This CDR3 reads CASTLADTGELFF. In DNA, the CDR3 is TGTGCTAGCACCCTCGCGGACACCGGGGAGCTGTTTTTT.